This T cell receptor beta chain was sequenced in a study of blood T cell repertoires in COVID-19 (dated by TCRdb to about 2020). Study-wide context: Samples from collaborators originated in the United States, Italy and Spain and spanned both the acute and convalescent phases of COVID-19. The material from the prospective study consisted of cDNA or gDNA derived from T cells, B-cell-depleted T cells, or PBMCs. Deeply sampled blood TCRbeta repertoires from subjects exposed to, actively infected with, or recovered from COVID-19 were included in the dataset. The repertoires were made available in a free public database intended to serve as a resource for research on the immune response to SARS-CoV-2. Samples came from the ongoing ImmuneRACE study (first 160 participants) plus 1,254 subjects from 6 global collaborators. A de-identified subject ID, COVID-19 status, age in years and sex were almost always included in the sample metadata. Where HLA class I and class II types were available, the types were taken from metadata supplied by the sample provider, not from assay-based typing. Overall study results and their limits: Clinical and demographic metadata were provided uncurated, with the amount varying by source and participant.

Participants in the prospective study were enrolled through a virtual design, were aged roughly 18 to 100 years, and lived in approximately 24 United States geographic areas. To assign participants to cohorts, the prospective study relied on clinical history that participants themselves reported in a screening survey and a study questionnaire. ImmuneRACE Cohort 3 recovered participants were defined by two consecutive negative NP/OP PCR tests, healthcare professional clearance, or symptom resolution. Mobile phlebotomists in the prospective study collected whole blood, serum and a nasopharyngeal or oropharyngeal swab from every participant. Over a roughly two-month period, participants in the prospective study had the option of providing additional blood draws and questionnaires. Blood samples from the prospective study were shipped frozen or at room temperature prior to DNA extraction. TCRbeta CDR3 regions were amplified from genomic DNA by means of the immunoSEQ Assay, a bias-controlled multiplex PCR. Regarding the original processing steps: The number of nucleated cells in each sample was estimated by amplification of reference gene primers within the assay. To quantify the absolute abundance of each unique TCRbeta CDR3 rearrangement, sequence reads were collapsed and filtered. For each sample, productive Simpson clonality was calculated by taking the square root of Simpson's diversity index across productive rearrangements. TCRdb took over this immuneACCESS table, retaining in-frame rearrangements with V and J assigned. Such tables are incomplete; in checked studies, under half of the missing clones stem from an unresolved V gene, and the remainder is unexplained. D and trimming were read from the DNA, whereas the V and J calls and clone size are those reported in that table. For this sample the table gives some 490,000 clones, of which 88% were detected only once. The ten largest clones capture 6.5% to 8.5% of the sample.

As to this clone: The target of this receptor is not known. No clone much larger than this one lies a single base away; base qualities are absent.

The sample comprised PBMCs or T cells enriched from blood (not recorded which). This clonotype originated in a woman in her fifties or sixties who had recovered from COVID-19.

The CDR3 region: CATSDFGGTGSLSTDTQYF. The DNA reads TGTGCCACCAGTGATTTTGGGGGGACAGGTTCCCTTAGCACAGATACGCAGTATTTT. Recombination linked TRBV24-1 to TRBJ2-3, with 8 bases aligning to TRBD1. Reading the germline V gene gives CDR1 KGHDR and CDR2 SFDVKD. Unmatched junction bases come to 11, with V trimmed by 1 base and J by 0 bases. The CDR3 goes from the cysteine to the phenylalanine over 19 residues. Of all the DNA, just the CDR3 is kept, 57 bases in frame from base 1.